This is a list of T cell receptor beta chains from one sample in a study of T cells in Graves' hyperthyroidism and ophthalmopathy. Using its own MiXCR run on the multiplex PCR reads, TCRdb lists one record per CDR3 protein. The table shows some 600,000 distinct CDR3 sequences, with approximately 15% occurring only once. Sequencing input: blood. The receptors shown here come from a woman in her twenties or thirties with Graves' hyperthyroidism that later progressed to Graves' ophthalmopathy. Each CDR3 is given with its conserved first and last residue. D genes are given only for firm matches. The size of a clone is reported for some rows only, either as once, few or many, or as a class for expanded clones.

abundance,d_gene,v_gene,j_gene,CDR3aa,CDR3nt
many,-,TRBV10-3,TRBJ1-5,CAISEKGTSNQPQHF,TGTGCCATCAGTGAGAAGGGGACGAGCAATCAGCCCCAGCATTTT
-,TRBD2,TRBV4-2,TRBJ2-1,CASSQGTSGIYNEQFF,TGTGCCAGCAGCCAGGGGACTAGCGGGATTTACAATGAGCAGTTCTTC
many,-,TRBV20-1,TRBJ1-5,CSAREGGYQPQHF,TGCAGTGCTAGAGAGGGCGGCTATCAGCCCCAGCATTTT
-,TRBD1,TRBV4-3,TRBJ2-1,CASSQDARQGYHEQFF,TGCGCCAGCAGCCAAGACGCAAGACAGGGGTATCATGAGCAGTTCTTC
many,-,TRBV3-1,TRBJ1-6,CASSPRSGDSPLHF,TGTGCCAGCAGCCCCCGGTCAGGGGATTCACCCCTCCACTTT
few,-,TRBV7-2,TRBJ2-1,CASSVRQGSSYNEQFF,TGTGCCAGCAGCGTCCGCCAAGGAAGCTCCTACAATGAGCAGTTCTTC
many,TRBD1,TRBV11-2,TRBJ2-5,CASSLANTRDREGTQYF,TGTGCCAGCAGCTTAGCGAACACTAGGGACAGGGAAGGGACCCAGTACTTC
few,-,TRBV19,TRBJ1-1,CAATANTEAFF,TGTGCCGCGACCGCGAACACTGAAGCTTTCTTT
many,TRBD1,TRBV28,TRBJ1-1,CASSPGTGGYTEAFF,TGTGCCAGCAGCCCGGGGACAGGTGGGTACACTGAAGCTTTCTTT
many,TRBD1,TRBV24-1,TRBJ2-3,CATSDPPGQGTADTQYF,TGTGCCACCAGTGATCCGCCGGGACAGGGGACGGCAGATACGCAGTATTTT
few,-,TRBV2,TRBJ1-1,CASSEAVGTEAFF,TGTGCCAGCAGTGAAGCAGTTGGCACTGAAGCTTTCTTT
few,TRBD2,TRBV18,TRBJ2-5,CASSRQREQETQYF,TGTGCCAGCTCACGGCAGCGGGAGCAAGAGACCCAGTACTTC
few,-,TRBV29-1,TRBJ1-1,CSVQDWTEAFF,TGCAGCGTCCAAGACTGGACAGAAGCTTTCTTT
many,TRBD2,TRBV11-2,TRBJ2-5,CASSLFQREVLETQYF,TGTGCCAGCAGCTTATTCCAGCGGGAGGTACTGGAGACCCAGTACTTC
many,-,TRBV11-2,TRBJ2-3,CASSLLGGGPGGDTQYF,TGTGCCAGCAGCTTATTGGGAGGCGGGCCCGGAGGGGATACGCAGTATTTT
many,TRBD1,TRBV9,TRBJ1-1,CASSAGTGLTEAFF,TGTGCCAGCAGCGCCGGGACAGGGCTCACTGAAGCTTTCTTT
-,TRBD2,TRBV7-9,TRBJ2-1,CASSPWTRNNEQFF,TGTGCCAGCAGCCCCTGGACTAGAAACAATGAGCAGTTCTTC
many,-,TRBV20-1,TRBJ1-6,CSARTPGVNSPLHF,TGCAGTGCTAGAACGCCGGGGGTTAATTCACCCCTCCACTTT
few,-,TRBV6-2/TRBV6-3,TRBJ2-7,CASGGASSYEQYF,TGTGCCAGCGGGGGTGCTAGCTCCTACGAGCAGTACTTC
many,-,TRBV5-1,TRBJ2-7,CASSSREVDEQYF,TGCGCCAGCAGCTCCAGGGAGGTCGACGAGCAGTACTTC
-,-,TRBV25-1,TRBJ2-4,CASSGFRGKNIQYF,TGTGCCAGCAGTGGGTTTCGGGGCAAAAACATTCAGTACTTC
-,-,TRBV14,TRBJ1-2,CASSQYRWGYTF,TGTGCCAGCAGCCAATACCGTTGGGGCTACACCTTC
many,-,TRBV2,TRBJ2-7,CASRTRDHSSYEQYF,TGTGCCAGCCGGACCAGGGATCACTCTTCCTACGAGCAGTACTTC
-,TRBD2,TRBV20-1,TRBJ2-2,CSARDYTSGPNTGELFF,TGCAGTGCTAGAGATTATACTAGCGGGCCGAACACCGGGGAGCTGTTTTTT
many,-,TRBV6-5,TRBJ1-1,CASSYGSGWSEAFF,TGTGCCAGCAGTTACGGTTCCGGGTGGTCCGAAGCTTTCTTT